The next 15 T cell receptor beta chains were all read from a single sample in a study of blood T cell repertoires in COVID-19. Profiling relied on immunoSEQ multiplex PCR, and the TCRdb table lists in-frame clones only, not all of them. The sample has 90,000 to 150,000 clones, over 75% seen once. The sample was peripheral blood. The receptors shown here come from a man at least 80 years old with acute or convalescent COVID-19.

This chain uses TRBV3-1 (or the pseudogene TRBV3-2) with TRBJ2-7, with TRBD2 matching over 8 bases. The V gene's germline CDR1 is LGHDT and CDR2 YNNKEL (reference sequence). J lost 3 bases, V lost 3 bases, and 7 bases had no gene match. The CDR3 totals 15 residues. The CDR3 sequence is CASSQGSGSGYEQYF. The CDR3 DNA reads as TGTGCCAGCAGCCAGGGGAGCGGGAGCGGCTACGAGCAGTACTTC.

The chain employs TRBV10-3 and TRBJ2-7, with D tentatively TRBD2 (7 bases). Per the germline V gene, CDR1 is ENHRY and CDR2 is SYGVKD. The CDR3 extends over 12 amino acids. The ends were cut back, 4 bases at V and 5 bases at J, with 9 bases in the middle. The CDR3 bases are TGTGCCATCAGTGGGGGGGGGCACGAGCAGTACTTC. Its translation: CAISGGGHEQYF.

The genes are TRBV21-1 and TRBJ2-7; the D call in the table, TRBD1, was not verified against the DNA. TRBV21-1 is designated a pseudogene. The CDR3 is 14 amino acids. The CDR3 bases are TGTGCCGGATCAAGATCCAGGGAACCCAACGAGCAGTACTTC. This encodes CAGSRSREPNEQYF.

This chain links TRBV2 with TRBJ1-3, with 9 bases aligning to TRBD1. The V and J ends lost 7 bases and 4 bases, in that order; junction bases with no gene match: 8. Germline V gene lookup returns CDR1 SNHLY and CDR2 FYNNEI. The CDR3 is made up of 15 amino acids. For the CDR3, the DNA is TGTGCCAGCACCGGGACAGGGAAGTCCGGAAACACCATATATTTT. Its translation: CASTGTGKSGNTIYF.

The chain is built from TRBV27 and TRBJ1-1, with 8 bases identical to TRBD1. J was trimmed by 4 bases and V by 6 bases; bases with no gene match: 7. The CDR3 extends over 14 amino acids. Germline-derived CDR1 and CDR2 are MNHEY and SMNVEV (reference sequence). This CDR3 reads CASSGQGLRTEAFF. CDR3 nucleotides: TGTGCCAGCAGCGGACAGGGTTTGCGCACTGAAGCTTTCTTT.

This clone was seen a handful of times. CDR3 sequence (DNA): TGCGCCAGCACCCTTAGCGAGACGAACACCGGGGAGCTGTTTTTT. It specifies CASTLSETNTGELFF. This chain uses TRBV5-1 with TRBJ2-2, with D possibly TRBD2 on 5 matching bases. Germline-derived CDR1 and CDR2 are SGHRS and YFSETQ. The CDR3 loop spans 15 amino acids. V was pared by 6 bases and J by 0 bases, with 12 bases between.

This clone was seen a single time. The rearrangement joins TRBV19 to TRBJ2-1, with D perhaps matching TRBD1 (6 bases). The CDR3 is 14 amino acids. From germline, CDR1 is LNHDA and CDR2 SQIVND (reference sequence). V lost 6 bases to trimming and J lost 3 bases, with 12 bases between them. Written as DNA, the CDR3 is TGTGCCAGTAGACGACAGGATATCTACAATGAGCAGTTCTTC. Translating it yields CASRRQDIYNEQFF.

The V and J genes are TRBV4-2 and TRBJ2-3; tentative D call: TRBD1 (5 bases). V lost 2 bases and J 0 bases, leaving 9 bases between the germline ends. This CDR3 spans 15 amino acids. Germline CDR1 is LGHNA and CDR2 is YNFKEQ. The CDR3, as DNA: TGTGCCAGCAGCCAATCGACAGCTAGCACAGATACGCAGTATTTT. Its protein product is CASSQSTASTDTQYF.

V and J are TRBV19 and TRBJ2-3, with a possible D match to TRBD2 (6 bases). In germline, CDR1 is LNHDA, CDR2 SQIVND (reference sequence). V shed 9 bases and J shed 1 base, with 11 bases lying between them. This CDR3 contains 13 residues. The CDR3 DNA follows: TGTGCCAGCGCTAGCGCCGGCACAGATACGCAGTATTTT. The encoded protein is CASASAGTDTQYF.

The chain carries TRBV9 and TRBJ1-2, with 10 positions matching TRBD1. Looked up from germline, CDR1 is SGDLS and CDR2 is YYNGEE. The junction had 14 bases not matched to a gene; V was cut back by 4 bases and J by 2 bases. This CDR3 is 18 amino acids long. CDR3 bases: TGTGCCAGCAGCCGAACTATTCCGGGACAGGGGCTAAACTATGGCTACACCTTC. As protein: CASSRTIPGQGLNYGYTF.

This clone was picked up one time. In DNA, the CDR3 is TGTGCCAGCTCACCGGGAGGGGCGGGCGAGCAGTACTTC. It is translated as CASSPGGAGEQYF. The chain combines TRBV18 with TRBJ2-7, with 7 bases identical to TRBD2. Germline V CDR1 and CDR2: KGHSH, LQKENI. Trimming removed 3 bases from V and 6 bases from J; junction bases left unmatched: 5. The CDR3 totals 13 residues.

The CDR3 region is CASSLFRENSPLHF. DNA of the CDR3: TGTGCCAGCAGTTTATTCAGGGAAAATTCACCCCTCCACTTT. The gene calls are TRBV27 and TRBJ1-6; D is possibly TRBD1 (5 bases). The CDR3 is 14 residues long. The V end was cut by 1 base, the J end by 7 bases, with 8 bases between. Germline CDR1 is MNHEY and CDR2 is SMNVEV (reference sequence).

The chain uses TRBV27 and TRBJ1-5; TRBD1 is a possible D gene (6 bases). Trimming cost V 5 bases and J 3 bases, with 14 bases left between them. Per the germline V gene, CDR1 is MNHEY and CDR2 is SMNVEV (reference sequence). This CDR3 region has 15 residues. The CDR3 nucleotides are TGTGCCAGCAGTCCGTCGACAGGATACAATCAGCCCCAGCATTTT. Amino acids: CASSPSTGYNQPQHF.

This rearrangement joins TRBV6-1 to TRBJ1-2, with 7 bases identical to TRBD1. Per germline, CDR1 MNHNS and CDR2 SASEGT. CDR3 length: 16 residues. Germline trimming cut 2 bases from V and 5 bases from J; bases unmatched to any gene: 11. The CDR3 nucleotides are TGTGCCAGCAGTGAATCGTGGGACAGCGGCGTATATGGCTACACCTTC. Residues: CASSESWDSGVYGYTF.

V usage is TRBV19 and J usage is TRBJ2-5, with D unclear. The V gene's germline CDR1 is LNHDA and CDR2 SQIVND (reference sequence). V lost 2 bases to trimming and J lost 2 bases, with 9 bases between them. CDR3 length: 14 amino acids. The CDR3 loop is CASSISQLQETQYF. The CDR3 region has the DNA TGTGCCAGTAGTATATCACAGTTACAAGAGACCCAGTACTTC.